This T cell receptor beta chain originates from a study of early T cells in non-severe SARS-CoV-2 infection. The V end lost 8 bases, the J end lost 1 base, and 7 bases lay between the germline ends. The CDR3 extends over 12 amino acids. CDR1 is SEHNR, CDR2 FQNEAQ, per germline (reference sequence). This clonotype was recorded many times. Its antigen is undetermined. Individual cDNA molecules were tagged with unique molecular identifiers. MiXCR, run by TCRdb on the 5' RACE reads, gives a single entry per CDR3 protein. The table shows under 95,000 distinct CDR3 sequences, with roughly 12% occurring only once. General study findings and limits: VDJdb matches were skewed toward anti-spike CD8 T cell responses.

The chain joins TRBV7-9 to TRBJ2-3; D gene unclear. The clonotype was recovered from an adult who was a healthcare worker with PCR-confirmed SARS-CoV-2 infection or an uninfected control (not recorded which). Sequencing used whole blood. CDR3 in amino acids: CASAVGTDTQYF. CDR3 bases: TGTGCCAGCGCGGTCGGCACAGATACGCAGTATTTT.